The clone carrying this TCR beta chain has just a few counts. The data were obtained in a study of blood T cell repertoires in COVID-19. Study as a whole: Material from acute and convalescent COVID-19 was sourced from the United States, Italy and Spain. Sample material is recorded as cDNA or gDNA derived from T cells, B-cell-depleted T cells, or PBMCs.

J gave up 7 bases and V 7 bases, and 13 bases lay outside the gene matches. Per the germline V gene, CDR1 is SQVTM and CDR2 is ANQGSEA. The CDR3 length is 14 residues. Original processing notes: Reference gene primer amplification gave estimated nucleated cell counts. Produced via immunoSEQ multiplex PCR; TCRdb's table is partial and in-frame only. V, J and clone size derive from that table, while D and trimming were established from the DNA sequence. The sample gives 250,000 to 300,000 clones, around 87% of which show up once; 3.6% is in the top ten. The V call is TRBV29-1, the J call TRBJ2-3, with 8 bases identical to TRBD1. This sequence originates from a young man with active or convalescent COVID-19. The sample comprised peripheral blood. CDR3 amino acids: CSAGSRTGTHTQYF. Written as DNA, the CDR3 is TGCAGCGCCGGAAGTAGGACAGGGACCCATACGCAGTATTTT.